This TCR beta chain is drawn from a study of blood T cell repertoires in COVID-19. Background on the study: Some COVID-19 samples were acute and others convalescent; all came from the United States, Italy and Spain. Nucleic acid was either cDNA or gDNA, and it came from T cells, B-cell-depleted T cells, or PBMCs.

The ends lost 10 bases at V and 4 bases at J; junction bases unmatched: 15. The CDR3 has 15 residues. Looked up from germline, CDR1 is KGHSH and CDR2 is LQKENI. In the study's own analysis: Amplification of reference gene primers was used by the study to estimate nucleated cell counts. The data were produced by immunoSEQ multiplex PCR, yet TCRdb's version contains in-frame clones alone and is incomplete. Clonal size and the V and J genes are those of that table, whereas D and trimming came from the DNA. Of about 130,000 clones in the sample, around 87% are singletons; the top ten hold approximately 4%.

Material for sequencing was peripheral blood. The receptor was derived from a woman aged 60-75 years with acute or convalescent COVID-19. The gene calls are TRBV18 and TRBJ2-7; 8 bases are shared with TRBD1. CDR3 in DNA: TGTGCCACGCGAGAGTCAGGGGGCGGTTCGTACGAGCAGTACTTC. It encodes CATRESGGGSYEQYF.